This TCR beta chain was observed in a study of T-cell memory formation after mild COVID-19. The study, taken as a whole, reports: Clones contracting across day 15 to 85 had a balanced CD4/CD8 profile; later expanding clones leaned CD4+. Most CD4+ clones that shrank were in CM and EM, while CD8+ ones turned up in EMRA.

V was clipped by 3 bases and J by 5 bases, with 16 bases between them. Germline V lookup: CDR1 DFQATT, CDR2 SNEGSKA (reference sequence). This CDR3 is 14 amino acids long. TCRdb recomputed calls from the 5' RACE reads with MiXCR, one row per CDR3 protein. The sample has approximately 260,000 distinct CDR3 sequences, roughly 17% seen once. Comments on this clonotype: Its target is not known.

The receptor was derived from a man between 18 and 35 years old who had mild COVID-19 (a few samples of this study predate the infection). Cell type and time point are not known. Sequencing was performed on PBMCs or a T cell subset sorted from them (not recorded which). J is TRBJ2-5 and V is TRBV20-1; the D gene is possibly TRBD2 (7 bases). The CDR3 region is CSARRSGGRETQYF. The CDR3 coding sequence is TGCAGTGCTAGGAGGTCGGGGGGCCGGGAGACCCAGTACTTC.